A selection of T cell receptor beta chains follows, all from one sample in a study of cytomegalovirus exposure and HLA in healthy donors. Sequencing used immunoSEQ multiplex PCR; TCRdb keeps in-frame clones, though not all of them. The data show around 200,000 clones, roughly four fifths seen once. Input material: PBMCs. The receptors shown here come from a girl aged 2 to 10 in good health and CMV-seronegative. The CDR3 runs from the conserved cysteine through the conserved F or W. The D gene is left open where the match is weak. Only some rows state a clone size, as once, few, many or a class for expanded clones.

d_call: -; clone_size: -; v_call: TRBV21-1; cdr3_length: 14; j_call: TRBJ2-5; cdr3_nt: TGTGCCAGCAGCAAAGAGGACAGACAAGAGACCCAGTACTTC; cdr3_aa: CASSKEDRQETQYF
d_call: -; clone_size: -; v_call: TRBV12-2; cdr3_length: 16; j_call: TRBJ2-3; cdr3_nt: TGTGCAAGTCGCCCGCCTAGCGGGAGGGCAACAGATACGCAGTATTTT; cdr3_aa: CASRPPSGRATDTQYF
d_call: TRBD1; clone_size: -; v_call: TRBV7-9; cdr3_length: 13; j_call: TRBJ1-1; cdr3_nt: TGTGCCAGCAGCCAGGGACAGGGAGTTGAAGCTTTCTTT; cdr3_aa: CASSQGQGVEAFF
d_call: -; clone_size: -; v_call: TRBV12-5; cdr3_length: 15; j_call: TRBJ2-2; cdr3_nt: TGTGCTAGTGGTTTGAGTCTAGCCGACACCGGGGAGCTGTTTTTT; cdr3_aa: CASGLSLADTGELFF
d_call: -; clone_size: -; v_call: TRBV6-5; cdr3_length: 14; j_call: TRBJ1-2; cdr3_nt: TGTGCCAGCAGTTACTCGTCAGGGGTGGATGGCTACACCTTC; cdr3_aa: CASSYSSGVDGYTF
d_call: -; clone_size: -; v_call: TRBV7-9; cdr3_length: 15; j_call: TRBJ2-5; cdr3_nt: TGCGCCAGCAGCTTAAAGAGACTAGAGGGAGAGACCCAGTACTTC; cdr3_aa: CASSLKRLEGETQYF
d_call: -; clone_size: -; v_call: TRBV5-6; cdr3_length: 14; j_call: TRBJ2-3; cdr3_nt: TGTGCCAGCAGCACAGGGTTCAGCACAGATACGCAGTATTTT; cdr3_aa: CASSTGFSTDTQYF
d_call: TRBD1; clone_size: -; v_call: TRBV11-2; cdr3_length: 16; j_call: TRBJ1-2; cdr3_nt: TGTGCCAGCAGCTCGTTCGACAGGGGAGAGGACTATGGCTACACCTTC; cdr3_aa: CASSSFDRGEDYGYTF
d_call: -; clone_size: -; v_call: TRBV19; cdr3_length: 15; j_call: TRBJ2-2; cdr3_nt: TGTGCCAGTAGTTTCCGGGACTCGTACCTCGGGGAGCTGTTTTTT; cdr3_aa: CASSFRDSYLGELFF
d_call: TRBD2; clone_size: -; v_call: TRBV27; cdr3_length: 14; j_call: TRBJ2-7; cdr3_nt: TGTGCCAGCAGTTCCCTAGCGGGCCCCCGGGAGCAGTACTTC; cdr3_aa: CASSSLAGPREQYF
d_call: -; clone_size: -; v_call: TRBV5-6; cdr3_length: 13; j_call: TRBJ1-1; cdr3_nt: TGTGCCAGCAGCCTCTTTTTTTCCACTGAAGCTTTCTTT; cdr3_aa: CASSLFFSTEAFF
d_call: TRBD2; clone_size: -; v_call: TRBV15; cdr3_length: 14; j_call: TRBJ2-7; cdr3_nt: TGTGCCACCAGCAGAGAATGGGGGGGCTACGAGCAGTACTTC; cdr3_aa: CATSREWGGYEQYF
d_call: -; clone_size: -; v_call: TRBV6-5; cdr3_length: 14; j_call: TRBJ2-1; cdr3_nt: TGTGCCAGCAGTTACTCGCCAGGCTACAATGAGCAGTTCTTC; cdr3_aa: CASSYSPGYNEQFF
d_call: -; clone_size: -; v_call: TRBV19; cdr3_length: 13; j_call: TRBJ1-6; cdr3_nt: TGTGCCAGTACGACGACAGTAAATTCACCCCTCCACTTT; cdr3_aa: CASTTTVNSPLHF
d_call: -; clone_size: once; v_call: TRBV19; cdr3_length: 18; j_call: TRBJ1-1; cdr3_nt: TGTGCCAGTAGTATTTTACGGGGTTGGCCCCCTCCGAACACTGAAGCTTTCTTT; cdr3_aa: CASSILRGWPPPNTEAFF
d_call: -; clone_size: -; v_call: TRBV27; cdr3_length: 17; j_call: TRBJ2-1; cdr3_nt: TGTGCCAGCAGTTTAAAGCAGTGGGCTAGCCCCTACAATGAGCAGTTCTTC; cdr3_aa: CASSLKQWASPYNEQFF
d_call: -; clone_size: -; v_call: TRBV5-1; cdr3_length: 15; j_call: TRBJ1-5; cdr3_nt: TGCGCCAGCAGCTTGGGAGGAGGGGAGAATCAGCCCCAGCATTTT; cdr3_aa: CASSLGGGENQPQHF
d_call: -; clone_size: -; v_call: TRBV29-1; cdr3_length: 14; j_call: TRBJ1-2; cdr3_nt: TGCAGCGGGGAAATGAGGGGGGGCTATCGTGGCTACACCTTC; cdr3_aa: CSGEMRGGYRGYTF
d_call: -; clone_size: -; v_call: TRBV9; cdr3_length: 13; j_call: TRBJ2-3; cdr3_nt: TGTGCCAGCAGCGTAGCTATGGCAGATACGCAGTATTTT; cdr3_aa: CASSVAMADTQYF
d_call: -; clone_size: once; v_call: TRBV14; cdr3_length: 11; j_call: TRBJ2-3; cdr3_nt: TGTGCCAGCAGCCACTCGGATACGCAGTATTTT; cdr3_aa: CASSHSDTQYF